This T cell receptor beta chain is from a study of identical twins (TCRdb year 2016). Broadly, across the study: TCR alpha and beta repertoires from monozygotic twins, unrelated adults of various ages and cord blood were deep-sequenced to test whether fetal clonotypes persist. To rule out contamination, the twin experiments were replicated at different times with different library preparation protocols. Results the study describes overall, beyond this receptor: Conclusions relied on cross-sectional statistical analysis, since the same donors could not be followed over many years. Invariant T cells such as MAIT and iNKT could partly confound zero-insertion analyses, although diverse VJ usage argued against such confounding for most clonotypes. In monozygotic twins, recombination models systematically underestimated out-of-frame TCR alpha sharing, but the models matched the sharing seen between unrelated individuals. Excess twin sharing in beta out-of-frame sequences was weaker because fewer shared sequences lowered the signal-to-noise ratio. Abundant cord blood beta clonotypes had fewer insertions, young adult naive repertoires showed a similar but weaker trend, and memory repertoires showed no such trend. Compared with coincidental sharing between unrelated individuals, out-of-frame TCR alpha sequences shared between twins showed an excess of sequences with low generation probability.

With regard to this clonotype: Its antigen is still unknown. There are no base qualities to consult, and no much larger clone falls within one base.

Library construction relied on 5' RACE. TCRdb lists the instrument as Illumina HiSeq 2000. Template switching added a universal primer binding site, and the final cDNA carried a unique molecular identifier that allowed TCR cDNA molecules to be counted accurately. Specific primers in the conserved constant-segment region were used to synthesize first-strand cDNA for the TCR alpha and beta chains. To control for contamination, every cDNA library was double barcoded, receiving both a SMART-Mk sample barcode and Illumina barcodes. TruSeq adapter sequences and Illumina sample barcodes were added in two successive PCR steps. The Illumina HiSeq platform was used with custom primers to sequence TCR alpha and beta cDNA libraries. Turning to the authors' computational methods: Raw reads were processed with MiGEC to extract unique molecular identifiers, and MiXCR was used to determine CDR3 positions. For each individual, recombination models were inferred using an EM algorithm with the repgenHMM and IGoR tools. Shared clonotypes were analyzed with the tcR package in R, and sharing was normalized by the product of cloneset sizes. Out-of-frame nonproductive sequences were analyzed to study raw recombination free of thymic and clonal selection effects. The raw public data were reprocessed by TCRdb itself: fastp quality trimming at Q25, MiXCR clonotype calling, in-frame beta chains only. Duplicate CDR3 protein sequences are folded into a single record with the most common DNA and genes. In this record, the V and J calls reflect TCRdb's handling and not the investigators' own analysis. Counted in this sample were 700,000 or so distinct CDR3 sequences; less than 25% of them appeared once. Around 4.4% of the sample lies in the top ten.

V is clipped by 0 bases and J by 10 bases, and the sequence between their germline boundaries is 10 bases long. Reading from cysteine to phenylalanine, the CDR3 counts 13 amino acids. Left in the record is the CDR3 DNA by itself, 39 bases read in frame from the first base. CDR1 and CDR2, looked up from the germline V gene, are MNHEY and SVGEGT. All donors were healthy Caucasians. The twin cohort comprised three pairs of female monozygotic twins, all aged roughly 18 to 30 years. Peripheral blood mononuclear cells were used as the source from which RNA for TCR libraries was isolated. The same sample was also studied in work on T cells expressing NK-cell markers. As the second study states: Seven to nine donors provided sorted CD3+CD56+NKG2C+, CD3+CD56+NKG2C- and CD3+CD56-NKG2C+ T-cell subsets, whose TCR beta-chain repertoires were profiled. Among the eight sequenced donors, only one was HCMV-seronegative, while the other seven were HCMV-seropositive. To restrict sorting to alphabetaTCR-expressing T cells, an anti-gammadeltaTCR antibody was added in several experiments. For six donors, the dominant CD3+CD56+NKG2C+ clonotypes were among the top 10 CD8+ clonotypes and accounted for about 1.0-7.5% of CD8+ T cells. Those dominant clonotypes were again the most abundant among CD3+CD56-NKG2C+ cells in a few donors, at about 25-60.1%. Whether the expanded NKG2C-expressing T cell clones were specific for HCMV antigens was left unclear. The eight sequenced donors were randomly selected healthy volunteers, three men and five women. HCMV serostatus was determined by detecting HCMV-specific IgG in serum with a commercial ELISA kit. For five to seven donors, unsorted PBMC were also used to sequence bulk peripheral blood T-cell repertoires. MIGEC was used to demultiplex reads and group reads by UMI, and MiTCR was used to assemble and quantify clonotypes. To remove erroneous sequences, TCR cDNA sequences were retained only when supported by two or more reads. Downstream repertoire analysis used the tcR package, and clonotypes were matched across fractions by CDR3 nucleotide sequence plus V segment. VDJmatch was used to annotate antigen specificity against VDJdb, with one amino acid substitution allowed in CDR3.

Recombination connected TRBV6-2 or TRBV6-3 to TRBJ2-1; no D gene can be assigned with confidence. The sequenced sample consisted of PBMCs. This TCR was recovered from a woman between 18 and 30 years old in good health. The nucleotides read TGTGCCAGCAGTTACTCTCCAGAACGGGAGCAGTTCTTC. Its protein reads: CASSYSPEREQFF.